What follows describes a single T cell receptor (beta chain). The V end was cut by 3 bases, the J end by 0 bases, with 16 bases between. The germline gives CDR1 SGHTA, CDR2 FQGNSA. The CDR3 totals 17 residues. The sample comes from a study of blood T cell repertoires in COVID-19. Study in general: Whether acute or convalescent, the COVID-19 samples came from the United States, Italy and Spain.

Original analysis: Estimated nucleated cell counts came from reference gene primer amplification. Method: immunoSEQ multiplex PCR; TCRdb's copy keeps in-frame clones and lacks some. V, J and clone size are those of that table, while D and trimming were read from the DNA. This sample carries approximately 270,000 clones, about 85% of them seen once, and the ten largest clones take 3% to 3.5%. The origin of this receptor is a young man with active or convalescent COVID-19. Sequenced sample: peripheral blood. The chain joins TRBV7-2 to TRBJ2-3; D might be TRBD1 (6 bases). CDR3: CASSFSWDTLSTDTQYF. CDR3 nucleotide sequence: TGTGCCAGCAGCTTTTCGTGGGACACGCTAAGCACAGATACGCAGTATTTT.